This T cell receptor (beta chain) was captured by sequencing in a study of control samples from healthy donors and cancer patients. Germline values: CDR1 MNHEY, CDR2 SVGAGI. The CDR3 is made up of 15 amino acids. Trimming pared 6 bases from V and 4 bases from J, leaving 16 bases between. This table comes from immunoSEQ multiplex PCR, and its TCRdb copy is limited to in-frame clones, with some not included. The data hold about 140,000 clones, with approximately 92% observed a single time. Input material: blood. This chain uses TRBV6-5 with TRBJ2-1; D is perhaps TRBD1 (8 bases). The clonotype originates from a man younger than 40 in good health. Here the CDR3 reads CASSTYRGGYNEQFF. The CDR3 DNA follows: TGTGCCAGCAGCACATACAGGGGGGGTTACAATGAGCAGTTCTTC.